This TCR beta chain was captured by sequencing in a study of blood T cell repertoires in COVID-19 (dated by TCRdb to the early 2020s). About the study as a whole: Collaborator samples came from the United States, Italy and Spain and covered acute and convalescent phases of COVID-19. Samples were obtained from the ongoing ImmuneRACE study (first 160 participants) and from over 1,000 subjects provided by 6 global collaborators. Sample metadata almost always included a de-identified subject ID, COVID-19 status, age in years and sex. The repertoires were released in a freely available public database meant as a resource for research on the immune response to SARS-CoV-2. The material from the prospective study consisted of cDNA or gDNA derived from T cells, B-cell-depleted T cells, or PBMCs. Deeply sampled blood TCRbeta repertoires from subjects exposed to, actively infected with, or recovered from COVID-19 were included in the dataset. Where available, HLA class I and class II types were taken from metadata supplied by the sample provider and were not determined by assay-based typing. Points the paper makes about the study in general: Clinical and demographic metadata were provided uncurated, with the amount varying by source and participant.

Collaborating institutions collected whole blood in K2EDTA tubes following their own protocols. For TCRbeta analysis, collaborators shipped samples in one of three forms: frozen whole blood, isolated PBMCs, or DNA extracted from either of those sample types. About this clone: No cognate antigen has been identified for it. Per-base qualities were not stored, and no clone one base away is much larger.

The immunoSEQ Assay, a bias-controlled multiplex PCR, was used to amplify TCRbeta CDR3 regions from genomic DNA. The original pipeline was this. The number of nucleated cells in each sample was estimated by amplification of reference gene primers within the assay. To quantify the absolute abundance of each unique TCRbeta CDR3 rearrangement, sequence reads were collapsed and filtered. Productive Simpson clonality was computed per sample as the square root of Simpson's diversity index over productive rearrangements. This immuneACCESS table, as held by TCRdb, lists in-frame sequences with V and J called but not all clones. Of the missing ones, under half trace to an unresolved V gene in checked studies; the others have no known cause. V, J and clone size reflect that table, while D and trimming were determined from the DNA. Present in this sample are about 160,000 clones, approximately 80% of which were seen just once. Of the sample, 2.2% falls within the top ten clones.

The TCR was taken from a man between 65 and 85 years old with acute or convalescent COVID-19. Sequencing was done on a sample of peripheral blood.

The DNA sequence is as follows: TGCGCCAGCAGCCTCGGACTAGCGGGCCCCGCCACAGATACGCAGTATTTT. It codes for CASSLGLAGPATDTQYF. The sequence joins TRBV5-1 to TRBJ2-3; 11 bases in the junction line up with TRBD2. From its cysteine to its phenylalanine, the CDR3 spans 17 amino acids. This entry keeps only the CDR3 DNA: 51 bases, framed from base 1. The germline V end is reduced by 4 bases and the J end by 2 bases; junction bases left unmatched: 9. As encoded in the germline V gene, CDR1 is SGHRS while CDR2 is YFSETQ.